The entry that follows covers one T cell receptor (beta chain) sequence. This entry comes from a study of CD8 T cells in Susac syndrome. It was with random hexamers that roughly 0.45 to 1 ug RNA was reverse transcribed. TCRdb re-called the immunoSEQ multiplex PCR reads with MiXCR, one entry per CDR3 protein. The sample includes some 200,000 distinct CDR3 sequences, under 97% of them seen just once. Sequencing was done on a sample of CD4+ T cells from PBMCs. This TCR was sampled from a human donor with Susac syndrome.

CDR3 sequence: CASSVLAWNTDTQYF. The CDR3 DNA reads TGTGCCAGCAGCGTACTAGCTTGGAACACAGATACGCAGTATTTT. The chain is built from TRBV7-2 and TRBJ2-3; perhaps TRBD2 as D (6 bases). This CDR3 comprises 15 residues. The V and J ends lost 5 bases and 2 bases respectively, with 14 bases between them. CDR1 and CDR2 (germline): SGHTA, FQGNSA.